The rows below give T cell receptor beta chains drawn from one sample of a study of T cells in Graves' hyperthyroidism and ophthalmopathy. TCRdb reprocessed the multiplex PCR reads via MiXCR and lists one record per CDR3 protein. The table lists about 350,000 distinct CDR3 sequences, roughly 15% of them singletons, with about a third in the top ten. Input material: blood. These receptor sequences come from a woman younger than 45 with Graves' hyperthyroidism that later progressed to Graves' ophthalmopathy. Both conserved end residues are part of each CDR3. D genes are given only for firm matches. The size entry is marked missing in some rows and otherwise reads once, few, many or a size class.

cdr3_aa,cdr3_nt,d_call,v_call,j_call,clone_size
CASSYSGPVFHTGELFF,TGTGCCAGCAGTTACTCAGGTCCAGTATTCCACACCGGGGAGCTGTTTTTT,NA,TRBV6-5,TRBJ2-2,many
CASSYRDRGYLNYGYTF,TGTGCCAGCAGTTACCGGGACAGGGGGTACCTTAACTATGGCTACACCTTC,TRBD1,TRBV6-5,TRBJ1-2,NA
CASSLVAGKETQYF,TGTGCCAGCAGCTTAGTGGCAGGCAAAGAGACCCAGTACTTC,NA,TRBV7-2,TRBJ2-5,many
CASSQEPGLGGDEQFF,TGTGCCAGCAGCCAGGAACCGGGACTAGGTGGTGATGAGCAGTTCTTC,TRBD2,TRBV4-2,TRBJ2-1,once
CASSSREYGGYTF,TGCGCCAGCAGCTCGAGGGAGTACGGGGGCTACACCTTC,NA,TRBV5-1,TRBJ1-2,NA
CASSLRETADNSNQPQHF,TGTGCCAGCAGTTTGCGAGAGACAGCCGATAATAGCAATCAGCCCCAGCATTTT,NA,TRBV27,TRBJ1-5,many
CSANQGGTYEQYF,TGCAGTGCTAATCAGGGAGGGACCTACGAGCAGTACTTC,TRBD2,TRBV20-1,TRBJ2-7,many
CASSLETVHTDTQYF,TGTGCCAGCAGCTTAGAGACAGTTCACACAGATACGCAGTATTTT,NA,TRBV11-1,TRBJ2-3,few
CASSPRTFGAYGYTF,TGTGCCAGCAGCCCCCGGACCTTTGGGGCCTATGGCTACACCTTC,NA,TRBV9,TRBJ1-2,NA
CAWSPMLAGVKNEQFF,TGTGCCTGGAGTCCGATGCTAGCGGGAGTTAAGAATGAGCAGTTCTTC,TRBD2,TRBV30,TRBJ2-1,few
CASSTGNTDTQYF,TGCGCCAGCAGCACGGGCAACACAGATACGCAGTATTTT,NA,TRBV5-1,TRBJ2-3,many
CAWSVGLFGQPQHF,TGTGCCTGGAGTGTAGGGCTTTTCGGTCAGCCCCAGCATTTT,NA,TRBV30,TRBJ1-5,NA
CASSDRQASVYGYTF,TGTGCCAGCAGTGATCGGCAGGCGTCCGTCTATGGCTACACCTTC,NA,TRBV2,TRBJ1-2,many
CASSLGQGGTDTQYF,TGCGCCAGCAGCTTGGGACAGGGGGGCACAGATACGCAGTATTTT,TRBD1,TRBV5-1,TRBJ2-3,many
CAIAGGLYNEQFF,TGTGCCATAGCGGGGGGGCTTTACAATGAGCAGTTCTTC,TRBD2,TRBV28,TRBJ2-1,many
CASTGRVNTEAFF,TGTGCCAGCACGGGACGTGTGAACACTGAAGCTTTCTTT,NA,TRBV6-1,TRBJ1-1,NA
CASSITDGVYGYTF,TGTGCCAGTAGTATTACAGACGGAGTATATGGCTACACCTTC,NA,TRBV19,TRBJ1-2,many
CASSMGLAGTTDTQYF,TGTGCCAGCAGCATGGGACTAGCGGGGACTACAGATACGCAGTATTTT,TRBD2,TRBV7-9,TRBJ2-3,many
CASSDRPRDGYTF,TGCGCCAGCAGTGACCGTCCGCGGGATGGCTACACCTTC,NA,TRBV10-2,TRBJ1-2,many
CSAPGTAYEQYF,TGCAGTGCTCCAGGGACAGCCTACGAGCAGTACTTC,TRBD1,TRBV20-1,TRBJ2-7,few
CASSEVMGNVWGYTF,TGTGCCAGCAGTGAGGTTATGGGAAATGTTTGGGGCTACACCTTC,NA,TRBV6-1,TRBJ1-2,few
CASTLLGLGYEQFF,TGTGCCAGTACCCTACTGGGACTAGGCTATGAGCAGTTCTTC,TRBD2,TRBV19,TRBJ2-1,NA
CASSPDRNEQFF,TGTGCCAGCAGTCCTGACAGGAATGAGCAGTTCTTC,NA,TRBV2,TRBJ2-1,many
CASRVRDLRNTEAFF,TGTGCCAGCAGGGTCCGGGACCTGAGGAACACTGAAGCTTTCTTT,NA,TRBV28,TRBJ1-1,NA
CSAGVAASLTDEQYF,TGCAGTGCTGGGGTCGCGGCTAGTTTAACCGACGAGCAGTACTTC,NA,TRBV20-1,TRBJ2-7,many
CASSLRVDSLYGYTF,TGTGCCAGCAGTTTGCGTGTGGACAGCTTATATGGCTACACCTTC,NA,TRBV28,TRBJ1-2,NA
CASSFRTGGQETQYF,TGCGCCAGCAGCTTCCGGACAGGGGGCCAAGAGACCCAGTACTTC,TRBD1,TRBV5-1,TRBJ2-5,NA
CASSLRLAGSRNEQFF,TGTGCCAGCAGCCTCCGACTAGCGGGGTCTCGGAATGAGCAGTTCTTC,TRBD2,TRBV5-8,TRBJ2-1,few
CASSLAPGQGGLNTEAFF,TGTGCCAGCAGTTTAGCCCCGGGACAGGGGGGCCTGAACACTGAAGCTTTCTTT,TRBD1,TRBV12-3/TRBV12-4,TRBJ1-1,many
CASRSGTTYNEQFF,TGTGCCAGCAGATCAGGGACCACATACAATGAGCAGTTCTTC,NA,TRBV28,TRBJ2-1,many
CASSLDPTRGSYEQYF,TGTGCCAGCAGCTTAGATCCAACCAGGGGGTCCTACGAGCAGTACTTC,TRBD1,TRBV7-8,TRBJ2-7,many
CSARGANRGTDTQYF,TGCAGTGCTAGAGGGGCTAACAGGGGCACAGATACGCAGTATTTT,NA,TRBV20-1,TRBJ2-3,many
CATADPNQPQHF,TGTGCCACCGCGGATCCCAATCAGCCCCAGCATTTT,NA,TRBV6-2/TRBV6-3,TRBJ1-5,many
CASSLDPAGGPAYNEQFF,TGTGCCAGCAGCTTAGATCCAGCGGGAGGGCCGGCCTACAATGAGCAGTTCTTC,TRBD2,TRBV11-3,TRBJ2-1,NA
CASGGTYEQYF,TGTGCCAGCGGGGGGACCTACGAGCAGTACTTC,NA,TRBV6-1,TRBJ2-7,many
CASSYLGLAGGPAYEQYF,TGTGCCAGCAGTTATTTGGGACTAGCGGGAGGGCCTGCCTACGAGCAGTACTTC,TRBD2,TRBV6-2/TRBV6-3,TRBJ2-7,few
CASSQEWAGMNEAFF,TGTGCCAGCAGCCAAGAATGGGCGGGGATGAACGAAGCTTTCTTT,NA,TRBV3-1,TRBJ1-1,many
CASSSTPIQYF,TGTGCCAGCAGTTCGACCCCCATTCAGTACTTC,NA,TRBV2,TRBJ2-4,few
CASSLDGSSYNSPLHF,TGTGCCAGCAGTTTAGATGGGAGCTCCTATAATTCACCCCTCCACTTT,NA,TRBV28,TRBJ1-6,many
CASSSYASGSTNNEQFF,TGTGCCAGCAGCTCGTATGCTAGCGGGAGTACCAACAATGAGCAGTTCTTC,TRBD2,TRBV27,TRBJ2-1,many
CAIGGGQSNQPQHF,TGTGCCATCGGCGGGGGGCAAAGCAATCAGCCCCAGCATTTT,NA,TRBV10-3,TRBJ1-5,many
CASSLTVGGLAGTDTQYF,TGTGCCAGCAGTTTAACTGTAGGAGGGCTAGCGGGCACAGATACGCAGTATTTT,TRBD2,TRBV28,TRBJ2-3,many
CATSRDLGGYEQYF,TGTGCCACCAGCAGAGATCTGGGCGGCTACGAGCAGTACTTC,NA,TRBV15,TRBJ2-7,many
CSARSPYGGYTF,TGCAGTGCTAGATCTCCTTACGGAGGCTACACCTTC,NA,TRBV20-1,TRBJ1-2,many
CSVPRDVQETQYF,TGCAGTGTGCCTCGAGACGTACAAGAGACCCAGTACTTC,NA,TRBV20-1,TRBJ2-5,few
CSARVVNSGRADTGELFF,TGCAGTGCTAGAGTCGTGAATAGCGGGAGGGCCGACACCGGGGAGCTGTTTTTT,TRBD2,TRBV20-1,TRBJ2-2,few
CASSLLRGDTGELFF,TGTGCCAGCAGTTTGTTGAGGGGGGACACCGGGGAGCTGTTTTTT,NA,TRBV27,TRBJ2-2,many
CASSSSSGNTIYF,TGTGCCAGCAGCTCGAGCTCTGGAAACACCATATATTTT,NA,TRBV7-9,TRBJ1-3,many
CASSHARGWDYGYTF,TGTGCCAGCAGTCACGCCAGGGGCTGGGACTATGGCTACACCTTC,NA,TRBV12-3/TRBV12-4,TRBJ1-2,many
CASSYRGGELFF,TGTGCCAGCAGCTACAGGGGTGGGGAGCTGTTTTTT,TRBD1,TRBV11-3,TRBJ2-2,NA
CASSTTGSTEAFF,TGTGCCAGCAGTACGACAGGGAGCACTGAAGCTTTCTTT,TRBD1,TRBV12-3/TRBV12-4,TRBJ1-1,many
CSARVGGGMGEQFF,TGCAGTGCTAGAGTTGGGGGGGGCATGGGTGAGCAGTTCTTC,NA,TRBV20-1,TRBJ2-1,many
CASTDTGGNAEAFF,TGTGCCAGCACCGACACAGGGGGCAACGCTGAAGCTTTCTTT,TRBD1,TRBV12-3/TRBV12-4,TRBJ1-1,many
CASTGTGVSGNTIYF,TGTGCCAGCACCGGGACAGGGGTCTCTGGAAACACCATATATTTT,TRBD1,TRBV5-8,TRBJ1-3,few